This T cell receptor beta chain came from a study of T cell clones after liver transplantation. Study context: Tolerance: complete withdrawal held at least one year, liver enzymes staying within twice normal. Notes on the study in general: Graft donor-reactive T cells possibly entered the graft instead of undergoing deletion.

Concerning this clone: The target antigen is unknown.

Generated by immunoSEQ multiplex PCR, the TCRdb table keeps only in-frame clones and is missing some. The table records about 120,000 clones, about nine tenths of them present only once. Trimming shortened V by 5 bases and J by 14 bases, and 16 bases separated the two germline ends. This CDR3 contains 11 residues. The V gene's germline CDR1 is SGHDT and CDR2 YYEEEE. The chain carries TRBV5-6 and TRBJ1-2; D might be TRBD1 (5 bases). The sequence derives from a human patient who received a liver transplant. Some T cells may be provided by the graft donor. Sample: CD4+ T cells from blood, taken 12 months after liver transplant. The CDR3 loop is CASSSAGVSTF. The CDR3 DNA reads TGTGCCAGCAGTTCGGCGGGGGTGTCGACCTTC. The full variable domain, with the rest looked up from reference TRBV5-6 and TRBJ1-2, is DAGVTQSPTHLIKTRGQQVTLRCSPKSGHDTVSWYQQALGQGPQFIFQYYEEEERQRGNFPDRFSGHQFPNYSSELNVNALLLGDSALYLCASSSAGVSTFGSGTRLTVV.